Listed below are T cell receptor beta chains from one sample, sequenced in a study of T-cell memory formation after mild COVID-19. TCRdb reprocessed the 5' RACE reads with MiXCR, giving one entry per CDR3 protein. The profile shows 250,000 to 300,000 distinct CDR3 sequences, around 15% of them singletons. Material for sequencing was PBMCs or a T cell subset sorted from them (not recorded which). The source is a man younger than 30 who had mild COVID-19 (a few samples of this study predate the infection). Cell type and time point are not known. Each CDR3 is given with its conserved first and last residue. The order of the fields is D gene, J gene, clone size, V gene, CDR3 DNA, CDR3 protein. A D gene is named only where the DNA matches it firmly. For some rows the clone size is stated as once, few or many, or as a class when expanded; others skip it.

>TRBD2|TRBJ2-3|.|TRBV6-5
TGTGCCAGCAGCAGTACTAGCGGGTCTCGGGATACGCAGTATTTT
CASSSTSGSRDTQYF
>.|TRBJ2-2|.|TRBV11-2
TGTGCCAGCAGCCGCGGCTCGGGCAGAGGGACCGGGGAGCTGTTTTTT
CASSRGSGRGTGELFF
>.|TRBJ2-1|few|TRBV2
TGTGCCAGCAGTGGTCTCGCGGATGAGCAGTTCTTC
CASSGLADEQFF
>.|TRBJ2-3|.|TRBV6-1
TGTGCCAGCAGTGAATTTGGATCGGCAGATACGCAGTATTTT
CASSEFGSADTQYF
>.|TRBJ2-1|few|TRBV10-3
TGTGCCATCAGTGAAAGCGGCTACGGAGGGAGGGAGCAGTTCTTC
CAISESGYGGREQFF
>TRBD2|TRBJ2-1|.|TRBV12-3/TRBV12-4
TGTGCCAGCGGTACTAGCGGGGGGGCAAGTGAGCAGTTCTTC
CASGTSGGASEQFF
>.|TRBJ2-1|once|TRBV19
TGTGCCAGTAGTATTGTTTTGACAGACAATGAGCAGTTCTTC
CASSIVLTDNEQFF
>TRBD1|TRBJ2-2|few|TRBV7-2
TGTGCCAGCAGCTGGGGACAGGGGCGCACCGGGGAGCTGTTTTTT
CASSWGQGRTGELFF
>.|TRBJ2-1|few|TRBV5-1
TGCGCCAGCAGCGTGGACAGATTCTACAATGAGCAGTTCTTC
CASSVDRFYNEQFF
>TRBD2|TRBJ2-5|few|TRBV7-2
TGTGCCAGCAGCCCGGGGACTAGCGGTGGGGGGACCCAGTACTTC
CASSPGTSGGGTQYF
>TRBD2|TRBJ2-1|.|TRBV3-1
TGTGCCAGCAGCCCGCCGGGACTAGAGTTTATGAGTCGGTTCTTC
CASSPPGLEFMSRFF
>TRBD1|TRBJ2-4|few|TRBV9
TGTGCCAGCAGCCTTGAGACAGGGTGGTCGCACATTCAGTACTTC
CASSLETGWSHIQYF
>TRBD1|TRBJ2-5|.|TRBV19
TGTGCCAGTAGTAAAACAGGGGGCGTTGGAGAGACCCAGTACTTC
CASSKTGGVGETQYF
>.|TRBJ2-3|many|TRBV28
TGTGCCAGCAGTTTTGGAGGGCGGACCACAGATACGCAGTATTTT
CASSFGGRTTDTQYF
>TRBD2|TRBJ2-1|few|TRBV4-2
TGTGCCAGCAGCCAAGAGGCGCGGGGGGGCCATGAGCAGTTCTTC
CASSQEARGGHEQFF
>TRBD2|TRBJ2-1|few|TRBV4-3
TGCGCCAGCAGCGGCGGGACTAGCTCCTACAATGAGCAGTTCTTC
CASSGGTSSYNEQFF
>.|TRBJ2-7|many|TRBV10-3
TGTGCCATCAGTGGTACCTTAGGGGACGCGACGGGCGAGCAGTACTTC
CAISGTLGDATGEQYF
>.|TRBJ1-2|.|TRBV27
TGTGCCAGCAGTCTCGGAGCCGGGGGCTATGGCTACACCTTC
CASSLGAGGYGYTF
>.|TRBJ1-2|.|TRBV6-5
TGTGCCAGCAGTTACTCTTGGGGCGCGGACTATGGCTACACCTTC
CASSYSWGADYGYTF
>.|TRBJ1-6|.|TRBV9
TGTGCCAGCGCCCAGGGAAAAGGTTCACCCCTCCACTTT
CASAQGKGSPLHF
>.|TRBJ2-2|few|TRBV3-1
TGTGCCAGCAGCCAACACAACACCGGGGAGCTGTTTTTT
CASSQHNTGELFF
>TRBD2|TRBJ2-3|few|TRBV5-1
TGCGCCAGCAGCTTGGCGACTAGCGGGCAGAGCACAGATACGCAGTATTTT
CASSLATSGQSTDTQYF
>.|TRBJ2-5|few|TRBV7-3
TGTGCCAGCAGCCCTGAGGGGGTTGGGACCCAGTACTTC
CASSPEGVGTQYF
>TRBD2|TRBJ2-7|few|TRBV2
TGTGCCAGCAGAAGACTAGCGGGGGGAGCCTACGAGCAGTACTTC
CASRRLAGGAYEQYF
>TRBD2|TRBJ2-2|few|TRBV7-9
TGTGCCAGCAACTCCCCCCTAGCGGCACACACCGGGGAGCTGTTTTTT
CASNSPLAAHTGELFF